This TCR beta chain is drawn from a study of T cells in Graves' hyperthyroidism and ophthalmopathy. This clonotype was seen ten or more times. Amplified TCR beta CDR3 regions came from RNA transcripts. HTBI primers were employed in a first-round RT-PCR of the TCR CDR3. TCRdb reanalysed the multiplex PCR reads using MiXCR and keeps one entry per CDR3 protein. The table lists around 560,000 distinct CDR3 sequences, roughly a sixth of them singletons, with 18% in the top ten. Germline values: CDR1 KGHSH, CDR2 LQKENI. V was trimmed by 6 bases and J by 0 bases, leaving 11 bases between them. The CDR3 loop spans 14 amino acids. An absence of ophthalmopathy progression within 18 months meant stable Graves' hyperthyroidism. Newly diagnosed patients aged 18 to 65 had hyperthyroidism of under 2 months' duration. On the basis of clinical symptoms, serum thyroxine and TRAb, thyroid ultrasound and orbital computed tomography, diagnoses were made. The PBMCs were sourced from fresh peripheral blood (more than 8.5 ml).

This chain joins TRBV18 and TRBJ1-1, with no clear D. Sequencing input: blood. This clonotype was obtained from a woman aged 18 to 35 with Graves' hyperthyroidism. CDR3 nucleotides: TGTGCCAGCTCGCTGGACGTCATGAACACTGAAGCTTTCTTT. Protein: CASSLDVMNTEAFF.